This T cell receptor beta chain came from a study of CD8+ T cells in alopecia areata. Study details: At a dose of 5 to 10 mg twice daily, oral tofacitinib was given to treated patients. Findings and caveats of the study: The study found tofacitinib significantly decreased scalp clonality and expanded CD8+ clones among the top 100.

After isolation, RNA underwent reverse transcription to generate cDNA as the sequencing template. The table came from immunoSEQ multiplex PCR; TCRdb's copy has only in-frame clones and leaves some out. This table holds roughly 210,000 clones, about 40% found once. As for treatment: oral pan-JAK inhibitor, 5-10 mg twice daily. Patients with alopecia areata provided lesional scalp punch biopsies as well as peripheral blood. After removal of 2 bases from V and 7 bases from J, the junction contained 10 bases not matched to a gene. Germline V CDR1 and CDR2: SGHRS, YFSETQ. The length of the CDR3 is 16 residues. This clone appeared a few times. Antigen unknown.

The sample consisted of CD4+ T cells sorted from blood, taken at roughly week 36, from a patient treated with tofacitinib. The sequence was collected from a human donor with alopecia areata. V gene TRBV5-1 combines with J gene TRBJ2-1, with 9 bases matching TRBD2. The CDR3 reads CASSFGPSGTLNEQFF. As DNA, the CDR3 is TGCGCCAGCAGCTTCGGGCCTAGCGGGACCTTAAATGAGCAGTTCTTC.